The source of this TCR beta chain is a study of blood T cell repertoires in COVID-19. Whole-study context: T cells, B-cell-depleted T cells, or PBMCs supplied cDNA or gDNA.

TCRdb's table, derived via immunoSEQ multiplex PCR, lists solely in-frame clones and lacks some. The sample carries hundreds of thousands of clones, over 75% recorded once. This CDR3 comprises 14 residues. Those who participated ranged in age from 18 to 89 years and resided in 20 to 30 US areas. Participant reports of clinical history set cohort assignment. Recovered status in Cohort 3 required two negative PCRs, clearance, or symptom resolution. In its sample, this clone was seen once. Sequenced: PBMCs or T cells enriched from blood (not recorded which). The V gene is TRBV12-2, the J gene TRBJ1-1; the DNA was not used to check the table's D call, TRBD1. TRBV12-2 is a listed pseudogene. This TCR was recovered from a young woman who had recovered from COVID-19. The CDR3 sequence is CASRLAQGNTEAFF. The CDR3 bases are TGTGCAAGTCGCTTAGCACAGGGAAACACTGAAGCTTTCTTT.